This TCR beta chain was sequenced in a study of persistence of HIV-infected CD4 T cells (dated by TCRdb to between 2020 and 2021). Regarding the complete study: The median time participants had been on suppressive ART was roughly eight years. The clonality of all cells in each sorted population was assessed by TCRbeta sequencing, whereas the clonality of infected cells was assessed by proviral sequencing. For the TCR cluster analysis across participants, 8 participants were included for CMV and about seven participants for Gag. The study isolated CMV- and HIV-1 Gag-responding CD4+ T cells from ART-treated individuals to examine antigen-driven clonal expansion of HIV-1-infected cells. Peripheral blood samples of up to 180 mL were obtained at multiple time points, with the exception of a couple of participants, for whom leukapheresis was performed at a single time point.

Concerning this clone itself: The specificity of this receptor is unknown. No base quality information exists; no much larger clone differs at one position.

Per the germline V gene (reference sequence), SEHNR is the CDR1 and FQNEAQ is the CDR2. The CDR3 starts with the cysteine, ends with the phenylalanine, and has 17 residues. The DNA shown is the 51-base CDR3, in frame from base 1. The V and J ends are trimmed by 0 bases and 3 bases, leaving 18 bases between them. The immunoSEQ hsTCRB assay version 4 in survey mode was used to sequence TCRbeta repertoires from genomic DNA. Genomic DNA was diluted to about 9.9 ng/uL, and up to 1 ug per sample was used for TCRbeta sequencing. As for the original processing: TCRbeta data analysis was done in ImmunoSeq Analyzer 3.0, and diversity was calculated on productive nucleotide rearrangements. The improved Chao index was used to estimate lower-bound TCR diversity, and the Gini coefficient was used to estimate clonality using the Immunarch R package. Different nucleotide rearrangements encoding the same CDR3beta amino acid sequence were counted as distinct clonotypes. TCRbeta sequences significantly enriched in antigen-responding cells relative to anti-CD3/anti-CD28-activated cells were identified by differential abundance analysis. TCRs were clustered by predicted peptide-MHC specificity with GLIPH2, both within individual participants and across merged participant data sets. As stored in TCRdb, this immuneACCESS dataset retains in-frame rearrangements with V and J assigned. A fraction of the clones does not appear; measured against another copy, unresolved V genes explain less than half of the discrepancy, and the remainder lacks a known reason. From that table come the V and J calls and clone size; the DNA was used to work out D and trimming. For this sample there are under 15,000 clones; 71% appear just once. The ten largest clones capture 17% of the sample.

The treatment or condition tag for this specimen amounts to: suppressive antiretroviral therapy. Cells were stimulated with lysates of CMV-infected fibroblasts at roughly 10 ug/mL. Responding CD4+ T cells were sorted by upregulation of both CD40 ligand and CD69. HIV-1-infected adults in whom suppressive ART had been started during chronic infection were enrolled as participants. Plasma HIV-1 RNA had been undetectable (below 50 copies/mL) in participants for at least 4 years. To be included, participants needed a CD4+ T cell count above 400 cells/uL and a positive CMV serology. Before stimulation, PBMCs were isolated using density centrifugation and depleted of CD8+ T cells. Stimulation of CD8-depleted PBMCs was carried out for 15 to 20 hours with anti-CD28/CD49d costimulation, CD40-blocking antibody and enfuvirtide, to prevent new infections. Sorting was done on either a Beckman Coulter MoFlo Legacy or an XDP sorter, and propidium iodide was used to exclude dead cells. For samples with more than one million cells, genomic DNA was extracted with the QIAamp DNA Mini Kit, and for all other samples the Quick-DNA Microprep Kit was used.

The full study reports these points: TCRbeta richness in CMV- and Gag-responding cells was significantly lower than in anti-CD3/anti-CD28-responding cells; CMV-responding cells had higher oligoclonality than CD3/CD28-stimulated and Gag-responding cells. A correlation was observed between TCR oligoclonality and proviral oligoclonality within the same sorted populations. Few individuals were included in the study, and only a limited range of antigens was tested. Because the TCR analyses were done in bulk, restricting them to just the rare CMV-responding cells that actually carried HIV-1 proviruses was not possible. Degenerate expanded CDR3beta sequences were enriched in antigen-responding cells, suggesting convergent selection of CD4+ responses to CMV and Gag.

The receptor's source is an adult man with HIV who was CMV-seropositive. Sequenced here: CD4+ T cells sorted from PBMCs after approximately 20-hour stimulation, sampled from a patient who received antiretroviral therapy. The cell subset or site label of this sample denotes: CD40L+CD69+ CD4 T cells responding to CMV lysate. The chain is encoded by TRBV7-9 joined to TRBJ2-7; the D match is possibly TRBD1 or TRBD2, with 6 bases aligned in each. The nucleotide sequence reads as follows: TGTGCCAGCAGCTTAGCGACGGTGGAGGGGGAAGGCTACGAGCAGTACTTC. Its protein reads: CASSLATVEGEGYEQYF.